The TCR beta chain described here comes from a study of blood T cell repertoires in COVID-19 (dated by TCRdb to 2020 to 2021). About the study as a whole: Collaborator samples came from the United States, Italy and Spain and covered acute and convalescent phases of COVID-19. The prospective study material was composed of cDNA or gDNA derived from T cells, B-cell-depleted T cells, or PBMCs. The dataset comprised deeply sampled blood TCRbeta repertoires from subjects exposed to, actively infected with, or recovered from COVID-19. A freely available public database, intended as a resource for researchers studying the immune response to SARS-CoV-2, is where the repertoires were released. Samples were obtained from the ongoing ImmuneRACE study (first 160 participants) and from 1,254 subjects provided by 6 global collaborators. The sample metadata nearly always contained a de-identified subject ID, COVID-19 status, age in years and sex. Where HLA class I and class II types were available, the types were taken from metadata supplied by the sample provider, not from assay-based typing. Overall study results and their limits: Clinical and demographic metadata were provided uncurated, with the amount varying by source and participant.

TCRbeta CDR3 regions were amplified from genomic DNA by means of the immunoSEQ Assay, a bias-controlled multiplex PCR. Processing in the source paper ran as follows. Within the assay, amplification of reference gene primers was used to estimate how many nucleated cells each sample contained. To quantify the absolute abundance of each unique TCRbeta CDR3 rearrangement, sequence reads were collapsed and filtered. For each sample, productive Simpson clonality was calculated as the square root of Simpson's diversity index over productive rearrangements. TCRdb took this table from immuneACCESS and kept in-frame rearrangements with V and J called. Such tables lack part of the clones; where checked against another copy, unresolved V genes explain under half of the gap, and the rest is unexplained. The D gene and trimming were derived from the DNA, and the V and J assignments and clone size from that table. The sample records approximately 200,000 clones, around 84% of which are singletons. About 7.7% of the sample is in the top ten clones.

Participants in the prospective study were aged about 18 to 90 years, lived in over 20 United States geographic areas, and enrolled through a virtual design. Cohort assignment in the prospective study relied on participant-reported clinical history from a screening survey and a study questionnaire. Each participant in the prospective study had whole blood, serum and a nasopharyngeal or oropharyngeal swab collected by mobile phlebotomists. Additional blood draws and questionnaires over an approximately 2-month period could optionally be provided by prospective study participants. Before DNA extraction, blood samples from the prospective study were shipped at room temperature or frozen. In regard to this clone: The target of this receptor is not known. Per-base quality was not reported, and no clone a single base away is much larger than it.

Taken from the germline V gene (reference sequence), the CDR1 and CDR2 loops are SGHNT and YYREEE. From its cysteine to its phenylalanine, the CDR3 spans 14 amino acids. Only CDR3 DNA remains: 42 bases, in frame from the first base. From V the trimming removes 3 bases and from J it removes 15 bases, while the gene matches leave 9 bases of the junction unaccounted for. The sequencing sample was made of PBMCs or T cells enriched from blood (not recorded which). The rearranged chain carries TRBV5-4 and TRBJ2-1; 13 of the junction bases match TRBD2. The TCR was taken from a woman between 40 and 55 years old with acute COVID-19. The DNA reads TGTGCCAGCAGCTCTCCCGGGACTAGCGGGAATCTGTTCTTC. This encodes CASSSPGTSGNLFF.